The 29 T cell receptor beta chains listed next were all sequenced from one sample in a study of blood T cell repertoires in COVID-19. The protocol was immunoSEQ multiplex PCR, while the TCRdb copy is restricted to in-frame clones and leaves out a portion. The repertoire holds some 200,000 clones, with roughly 89% as singletons. The sample consisted of PBMCs or T cells enriched from blood (not recorded which). All receptors derive from a woman between 35 and 50 years old with acute COVID-19.

The V and J genes are TRBV20-1 and TRBJ1-2; tentative D call: TRBD1 (5 bases). V was trimmed by 5 bases and J by 12 bases, leaving 10 bases between them. Germline lookup yields CDR1 DFQATT and CDR2 SNEGSKA (reference sequence). This CDR3 contains 9 residues. The CDR3 nucleotides read TGCAGTGCTGCGACAGTAAACACCTTC. Translated, it gives CSAATVNTF.

V usage is TRBV9 and J usage is TRBJ2-1, with a possible D match to TRBD2 (6 bases). CDR1 is SGDLS, CDR2 YYNGEE, per germline. With 4 bases removed from V and 0 bases from J, the gap between germline ends came to 17 bases. This CDR3 contains 17 residues. The CDR3 reads CASSPVTGVSSYNEQFF. The CDR3 DNA follows: TGTGCCAGCAGCCCCGTGACGGGGGTAAGCTCCTACAATGAGCAGTTCTTC. Filled out from reference TRBV9 and TRBJ2-1, the complete variable domain reads DSGVTQTPKHLITATGQRVTLRCSPRSGDLSVYWYQQSLDQGLQFLIQYYNGEERAKGNILERFSAQQFPDLHSELNLSSLELGDSALYFCASSPVTGVSSYNEQFFGPGTRLTVL.

The V call is TRBV25-1, the J call TRBJ1-2; D unresolved. CDR3 length: 14 residues. Germline V CDR1 and CDR2: MGHDK, SYGVNS. The V end was cut by 3 bases, the J end by 5 bases, with 13 bases between. As DNA, the CDR3 is TGTGCCAGCAGTGACGCCCGAAGCCCATATGGCTACACCTTC. Protein product: CASSDARSPYGYTF.

This clone was observed once. The chain links TRBV5-5 to TRBJ1-4; 9 nucleotides match TRBD1. V trimming: 4 bases; J trimming: 5 bases; junction bases outside the gene matches: 9. CDR3 size: 16 residues. Germline CDR1 SGHKS, CDR2 YYEKEE (reference sequence). The CDR3 DNA reads TGTGCCAGCAGCCCCAGTCGCGGGACAGGGAATGAAAAACTGTTTTTT. This translates into CASSPSRGTGNEKLFF. Filled out from reference TRBV5-5 and TRBJ1-4, the complete variable domain reads DAGVTQSPTHLIKTRGQQVTLRCSPISGHKSVSWYQQVLGQGPQFIFQYYEKEERGRGNFPDRFSARQFPNYSSELNVNALLLGDSALYLCASSPSRGTGNEKLFFGSGTQLSVL.

J is TRBJ2-7 and V is TRBV11-3, with 8 bases that match TRBD2. Germline values: CDR1 SGHNT, CDR2 YENEEA. V trimming: 4 bases; J trimming: 6 bases; junction bases outside the gene matches: 5. The CDR3 loop spans 13 amino acids. This CDR3 reads CASSSTRGGEQYF. The CDR3 region has the DNA TGTGCCAGCAGCTCCACCCGGGGGGGCGAGCAGTACTTC.

This chain joins TRBV2 and TRBJ1-6; D remains ambiguous. The CDR3 has 15 amino acids. The V end was cut by 4 bases, the J end by 8 bases, with 15 bases between. Germline V gene lookup returns CDR1 SNHLY and CDR2 FYNNEI. CDR3 bases: TGTGCCAGCAGTGTGCCGCGGGGAGTGGATTCACCCCTCCACTTT. It specifies CASSVPRGVDSPLHF.

The V gene is TRBV12-3 or TRBV12-4, the J gene TRBJ1-4; maybe TRBD1 (6 bases). This CDR3 comprises 11 residues. Trimming pared 5 bases from V and 8 bases from J, leaving 6 bases between. The CDR3: CASSQGEKLFF. The CDR3, as DNA: TGTGCCAGCAGTCAGGGGGAAAAACTGTTTTTT.

The V gene is TRBV2, the J gene TRBJ1-2, with TRBD1 matching over 7 bases. Unmatched junction bases numbered 5, after V lost 6 bases and J lost 4 bases. CDR1 is SNHLY and CDR2 is FYNNEI in the germline V gene. The CDR3 loop spans 13 amino acids. The CDR3: CASRGDSPYGYTF. DNA for the CDR3: TGTGCCAGCAGGGGGGACAGTCCCTATGGCTACACCTTC.

The chain links TRBV7-8 to TRBJ1-1; a possible D gene is TRBD1 (6 bases). Trimming removed 5 bases from V and 6 bases from J, with 16 bases in between. The germline CDR1 and CDR2 sequences are SGHVS and FQNEAQ. The CDR3 is 14 amino acids. As DNA, the CDR3 is TGTGCCAGCAGCCTCGGGGGGGGGCTTGCTGAAGCTTTCTTT. Its protein is CASSLGGGLAEAFF.

This clone was picked up one time. V gene TRBV7-9 combines with J gene TRBJ2-2, with 9 bases lining up with TRBD1. In germline, CDR1 is SEHNR, CDR2 FQNEAQ (reference sequence). Losses at the gene ends were 5 bases for V and 3 bases for J; bases not matched to a gene: 4. This CDR3 has 15 residues. The DNA of the CDR3 is TGTGCCAGCAGCGCTACAGGGGGCTACACCGGGGAGCTGTTTTTT. Translated, it gives CASSATGGYTGELFF.

The chain links TRBV4-2 to TRBJ1-1; D gene ambiguous. The V gene's germline CDR1 is LGHNA and CDR2 YNFKEQ. The V end lost 4 bases, the J end lost 1 base, and 10 bases lay between the germline ends. This CDR3 spans 14 amino acids. The CDR3 here is CASSRGSGNTEAFF. CDR3 sequence (DNA): TGTGCCAGCAGCCGGGGTAGCGGGAACACTGAAGCTTTCTTT.

The V call is TRBV6-2 or TRBV6-3, the J call TRBJ1-4; D is ambiguous. This CDR3 contains 12 residues. Germline V gene lookup returns CDR1 MNHEY and CDR2 SVGEGT. The ends were cut back, 5 bases at V and 8 bases at J, with 9 bases in the middle. The chain's CDR3 is CASSRDTEKLFF. In nucleotides, the CDR3 is TGTGCCAGCAGTCGAGATACGGAAAAACTGTTTTTT.

This chain uses TRBV5-6 with TRBJ2-4, with a weak D call TRBD1 (5 bases). The germline gives CDR1 SGHDT, CDR2 YYEEEE. The ends were cut back, 4 bases at V and 1 base at J, with 15 bases in the middle. This CDR3 spans 16 amino acids. The CDR3 loop is CASSNTAGWAKNIQYF. The DNA for the CDR3 is TGTGCCAGCAGCAATACGGCAGGGTGGGCCAAAAACATTCAGTACTTC.

The CDR3 region is CASSPGGSTDYYGYTF. The CDR3 nucleotides read TGTGCCAGCAGCCCGGGGGGCTCAACAGACTACTATGGCTACACCTTC. The chain employs TRBV5-8 and TRBJ1-2; the D gene is possibly TRBD1 (6 bases). Germline-derived CDR1 and CDR2 are SGHTS and YDEGEE. Deletions cut 4 bases from V and 3 bases from J, with 19 bases between. The CDR3 has 16 amino acids. The whole variable domain, remainder taken from reference TRBV5-8 and TRBJ1-2, is EAGVTQSPTHLIKTRGQQATLRCSPISGHTSVYWYQQALGLGLQFLLWYDEGEERNRGNFPPRFSGRQFPNYSSELNVNALELEDSALYLCASSPGGSTDYYGYTFGSGTRLTVV.

The chain employs TRBV6-5 and TRBJ1-1, with 7 bases identical to TRBD1. V shed 7 bases and J 4 bases; nucleotides not matched to a gene: 9. The CDR3 length is 14 residues. Germline V lookup: CDR1 MNHEY, CDR2 SVGAGI. CDR3 residues: CASKVGHRGTEAFF. The CDR3 coding sequence is TGTGCCAGCAAGGTGGGCCACAGGGGCACTGAAGCTTTCTTT.

The chain is built from TRBV30 and TRBJ1-3; D unclear. CDR1 and CDR2 (germline): GTSNPN, SVGIG (reference sequence). Trimming took off 2 bases at V and 0 bases at J, with 5 bases between the two ends. The CDR3 is 13 residues long. The CDR3 protein is CAWSSGSGNTIYF. The CDR3 DNA sequence: TGTGCCTGGAGTTCGGGCTCTGGAAACACCATATATTTT.

The chain joins TRBV11-3 to TRBJ2-5, with unresolved D. Trimming left V 0 bases short and J 3 bases short, with 11 bases between. The germline V gene encodes CDR1 SGHNT and CDR2 YENEEA. The CDR3 totals 15 residues. The CDR3 loop reads CASSLDGRQEETQYF. The CDR3, as DNA: TGTGCCAGCAGCTTAGACGGTAGGCAGGAAGAGACCCAGTACTTC.

The gene calls are TRBV5-5 and TRBJ1-5; 7 positions agree with TRBD1. CDR3 size: 15 residues. Germline V lookup: CDR1 SGHKS, CDR2 YYEKEE (reference sequence). V lost 3 bases to trimming and J lost 0 bases; unmatched junction nucleotides: 3. The CDR3 spells CASSSGGGSNQPQHF. The CDR3 DNA reads as TGTGCCAGCAGCTCAGGGGGTGGTAGCAATCAGCCCCAGCATTTT.

The rearrangement joins TRBV18 to TRBJ1-1, with 9 nucleotides matching TRBD1. This CDR3 spans 15 amino acids. In germline, CDR1 is KGHSH, CDR2 LQKENI. The V gene end was trimmed by 5 bases and the J gene end by 0 bases; junction bases not matched to a gene: 4. The CDR3 nucleotides read TGTGCCAGCTCATCCGGACAGGGGATGAACACTGAAGCTTTCTTT. Translated: CASSSGQGMNTEAFF.

The chain has TRBV6-6 and TRBJ1-4; TRBD1 matches 9 bases. V dropped 9 bases and J dropped 3; count of bases not matched to a gene: 8. The CDR3 contains 15 residues. Germline CDR1 reads MNHNY; CDR2 reads SVGAGI (reference sequence). CDR3 DNA sequence: TGTGCCAGTCGATACGACAGGGGGGCTAATGAAAAACTGTTTTTT. Translating gives CASRYDRGANEKLFF.

This chain joins TRBV5-6 and TRBJ2-2; the match to TRBD1 covers 7 bases. Trimming removed 3 bases from V and 4 bases from J; junction bases left unmatched: 6. This CDR3 is 15 amino acids long. Germline V gene lookup returns CDR1 SGHDT and CDR2 YYEEEE. The CDR3 DNA follows: TGTGCCAGCAGCTCCTACAGGGGAGTCACCGGGGAGCTGTTTTTT. As protein: CASSSYRGVTGELFF.

The chain recombines TRBV5-1 with TRBJ1-6, with a possible D match to TRBD1 (5 bases). CDR1 and CDR2 (germline): SGHRS, YFSETQ. Trimming stripped 4 bases from V and 6 bases from J, with 11 bases between. This CDR3 region has 14 residues. The DNA of the CDR3 is TGCGCCAGCAGCCTAGGGGATGTTAATTCACCCCTCCACTTT. Its protein product is CASSLGDVNSPLHF.

The genes are TRBV7-2 and TRBJ2-1; D gene unclear. The CDR3 extends over 15 amino acids. Germline CDR1 is SGHTA and CDR2 is FQGNSA. Between the trimmed V and J ends, which lost 2 bases and 0 bases, there was a span of 8 bases. The CDR3 nucleotides are TGTGCCAGCAGCTTATCTGGCCACTCCTACAATGAGCAGTTCTTC. Protein product: CASSLSGHSYNEQFF.

The chain recombines TRBV24-1 with TRBJ2-2; D is perhaps TRBD1 (5 bases). Germline V gene lookup returns CDR1 KGHDR and CDR2 SFDVKD. The CDR3 is 15 residues long. V was pared by 4 bases and J by 6 bases, with 14 bases between. In DNA, the CDR3 is TGTGCCACCAGTGACCAGGCCCCGACAGCCGGGGAGCTGTTTTTT. Translated: CATSDQAPTAGELFF.

The rearrangement uses TRBV6-5 and TRBJ1-1; D not certain. From germline, CDR1 is MNHEY and CDR2 SVGAGI. Trimming stripped 2 bases from V and 5 bases from J, with 9 bases between. The CDR3 covers 13 residues. The CDR3 sequence is CASSYERVTEAFF. DNA for the CDR3: TGTGCCAGCAGTTACGAACGGGTTACTGAAGCTTTCTTT.

The chain links TRBV18 to TRBJ2-1, with 11 bases that match TRBD2. Germline values: CDR1 KGHSH, CDR2 LQKENI. V lost 1 base and J lost 3; bases outside the gene matches: 5. The length of the CDR3 is 17 residues. The CDR3 bases are TGTGCCAGCTCACCACAGGTGACTAGCGGGGTCTACAATGAGCAGTTCTTC. Protein: CASSPQVTSGVYNEQFF.

The V gene is TRBV3-1 (or the pseudogene TRBV3-2), the J gene TRBJ2-6, with 8 bases matching TRBD2. Germline V lookup: CDR1 LGHDT, CDR2 YNNKEL (reference sequence). J was trimmed by 0 bases and V by 4 bases; bases with no gene match: 20. The CDR3 spans 22 residues. CDR3 nucleotide sequence: TGTGCCAGCAGCCGACTCATGGGAGGCGGGGGGCTCCCGGGCTCTGGGGCCAACGTCCTGACTTTC. It codes for CASSRLMGGGGLPGSGANVLTF.

This chain joins TRBV5-5 and TRBJ1-1; D is perhaps TRBD1 (6 bases). V was shortened by 4 bases and J by 1 base, with 17 bases between the two germline ends. The germline V gene encodes CDR1 SGHKS and CDR2 YYEKEE (reference sequence). This CDR3 is built from 16 residues. The CDR3 nucleotides read TGTGCCAGCAGCCAGACCCCAGGGGCTCCGAACACTGAAGCTTTCTTT. This encodes CASSQTPGAPNTEAFF.

V gene TRBV18 combines with J gene TRBJ2-1; 7 positions match TRBD2. Germline V gene sequence: CDR1 KGHSH, CDR2 LQKENI. CDR3 length: 12 amino acids. The junction had 0 bases not matched to a gene; V was cut back by 2 bases and J by 8 bases. The CDR3 DNA sequence: TGTGCCAGCTCACCAGGGGGGGATGAGCAGTTCTTC. Protein: CASSPGGDEQFF. The whole variable domain, filled in from reference TRBV18 and TRBJ2-1, reads NAGVMQNPRHLVRRRGQEARLRCSPMKGHSHVYWYRQLPEEGLKFMVYLQKENIIDESGMPKERFSAEFPKEGPSILRIQQVVRGDSAAYFCASSPGGDEQFFGPGTRLTVL.